This T cell receptor (beta chain) originates from a study of shared clonotypes between healthy human individuals. Study details: A donor's plate count was three for CD4 naive and three for CD4 memory; CD8 naive had two and CD8 memory one.

CDR3 length: 12 residues. CDR1 is MNHNS and CDR2 is SASEGT in the germline V gene. Genomic DNA (from each subset) was split evenly across several immunoSEQ plates. Profiling relied on immunoSEQ multiplex PCR, and the TCRdb table lists in-frame clones only, not all of them. The data hold over 850,000 clones, with around 78% observed a single time. This clone was observed once. The junction differs from germline at one of its ends, possibly a read error. Sequenced sample: memory CD4+ T cells from PBMCs. Specified subset: CD45RA-negative fraction. The clonotype comes from a man aged 18 to 30 in good health. Some clones in this sample may be carry-over from other donors' samples. The genes are TRBV6-1 and TRBJ2-1; TRBD2 is a possible D gene (5 bases). For the CDR3, the DNA is TGTGTCAGCGGATTTTCCTACAATGAGCAGTTCTTC. This codes for CVSGFSYNEQFF.